The T cell receptor beta chain described here comes from a study of blood T cell repertoires in COVID-19. The CDR3 is 16 residues long. Per germline, CDR1 SGHTA and CDR2 FQGTGA. Germline trimming cut 5 bases from V and 0 bases from J; bases unmatched to any gene: 8. Method: immunoSEQ multiplex PCR; TCRdb's copy keeps in-frame clones and lacks some. Of just over 300,000 clones listed, around 90% are singletons. The genes are TRBV7-3 and TRBJ2-3; 7 bases map to TRBD1. This clonotype was obtained from a woman aged 18-35 years who had recovered from COVID-19. Sequencing used PBMCs or T cells enriched from blood (not recorded which). The CDR3 region has the DNA TGTGCCAGCAGCCGATCACAGGGGTCCAGCACAGATACGCAGTATTTT. Its translation is CASSRSQGSSTDTQYF.